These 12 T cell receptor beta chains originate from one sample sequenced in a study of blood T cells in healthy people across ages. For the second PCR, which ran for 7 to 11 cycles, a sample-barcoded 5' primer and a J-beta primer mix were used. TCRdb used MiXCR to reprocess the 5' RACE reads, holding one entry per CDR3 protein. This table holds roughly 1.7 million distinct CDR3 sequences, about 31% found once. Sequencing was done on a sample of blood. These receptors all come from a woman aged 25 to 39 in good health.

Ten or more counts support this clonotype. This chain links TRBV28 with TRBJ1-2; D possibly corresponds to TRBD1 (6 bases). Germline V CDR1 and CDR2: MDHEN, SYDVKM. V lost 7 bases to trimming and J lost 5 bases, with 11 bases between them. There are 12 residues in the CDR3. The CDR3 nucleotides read TGTGCCAGCACCCTACAGGGATATGGCTACACCTTC. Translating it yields CASTLQGYGYTF.

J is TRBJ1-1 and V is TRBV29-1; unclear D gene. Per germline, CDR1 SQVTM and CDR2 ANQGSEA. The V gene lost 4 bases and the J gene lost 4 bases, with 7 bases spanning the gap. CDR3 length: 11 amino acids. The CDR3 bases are TGCAGCGTTGCTTGGGGCACTGAAGCTTTCTTT. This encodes CSVAWGTEAFF.

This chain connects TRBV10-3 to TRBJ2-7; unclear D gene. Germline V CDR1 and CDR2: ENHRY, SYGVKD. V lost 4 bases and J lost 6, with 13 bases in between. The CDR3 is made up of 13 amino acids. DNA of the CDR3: TGTGCCATCAGTGCCTCAACAAGGGTCGAGCAGTACTTC. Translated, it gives CAISASTRVEQYF.

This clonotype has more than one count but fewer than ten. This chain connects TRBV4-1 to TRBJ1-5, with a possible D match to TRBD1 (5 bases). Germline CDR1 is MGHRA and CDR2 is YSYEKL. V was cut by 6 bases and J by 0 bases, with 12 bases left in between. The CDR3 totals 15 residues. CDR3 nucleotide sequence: TGCGCCAGCAGGATGACAGCATATAGCAATCAGCCCCAGCATTTT. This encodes CASRMTAYSNQPQHF.

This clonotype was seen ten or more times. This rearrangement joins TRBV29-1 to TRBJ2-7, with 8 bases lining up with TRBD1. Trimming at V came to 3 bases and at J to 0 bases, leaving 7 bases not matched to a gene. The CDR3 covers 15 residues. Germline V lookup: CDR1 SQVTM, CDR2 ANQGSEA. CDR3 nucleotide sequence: TGCAGCGTTGACGGGTTGGGACAGGACTCCTACGAGCAGTACTTC. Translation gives CSVDGLGQDSYEQYF.

CDR3 sequence: CASSQEFSPREAFF. DNA of the CDR3: TGCGCCAGCAGCCAAGAGTTTTCCCCTCGCGAAGCTTTCTTT. The gene calls are TRBV4-1 and TRBJ1-1; no clear D gene. Trimming shortened V by 0 bases and J by 8 bases, and 13 bases separated the two germline ends. The CDR3 totals 14 residues. Germline V gene lookup returns CDR1 MGHRA and CDR2 YSYEKL.

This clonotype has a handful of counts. The CDR3 DNA is TGTGCCAGCCGCGGACTAGCAGGGTCGGGAGAGACCCAGTACTTC. Its translation: CASRGLAGSGETQYF. The genes are TRBV7-2 and TRBJ2-5; TRBD2 aligns across 8 bases. Germline V gene lookup returns CDR1 SGHTA and CDR2 FQGNSA. The CDR3 has 15 amino acids. The V gene end was trimmed by 8 bases and the J gene end by 4 bases; junction bases not matched to a gene: 12.

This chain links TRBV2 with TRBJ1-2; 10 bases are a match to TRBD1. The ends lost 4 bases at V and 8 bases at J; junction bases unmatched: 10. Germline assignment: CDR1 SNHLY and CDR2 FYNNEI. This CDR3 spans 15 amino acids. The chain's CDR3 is CASSGTPGQGEGYTF. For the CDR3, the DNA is TGTGCCAGCAGTGGAACCCCCGGACAGGGGGAGGGCTACACCTTC.

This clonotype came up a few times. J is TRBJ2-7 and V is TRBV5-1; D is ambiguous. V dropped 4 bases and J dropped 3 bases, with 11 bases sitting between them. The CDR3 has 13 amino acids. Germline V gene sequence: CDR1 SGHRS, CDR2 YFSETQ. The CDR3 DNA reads TGCGCCAGCAGCATACTGGTGGGCTACGAGCAGTACTTC. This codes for CASSILVGYEQYF.

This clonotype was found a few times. The CDR3 DNA follows: TGCAGTGTTGGACTTAGGGGTCTAGCGGGAATTTGGAATGAGCAGTTCTTC. Amino acid sequence: CSVGLRGLAGIWNEQFF. The V call is TRBV20-1, the J call TRBJ2-1; 9 nucleotides match TRBD2. CDR1 and CDR2 from the germline V gene are DFQATT and SNEGSKA (reference sequence). This CDR3 region has 17 residues. The V segment lost 7 bases and the J segment 7 bases; nucleotides outside the gene matches: 20.

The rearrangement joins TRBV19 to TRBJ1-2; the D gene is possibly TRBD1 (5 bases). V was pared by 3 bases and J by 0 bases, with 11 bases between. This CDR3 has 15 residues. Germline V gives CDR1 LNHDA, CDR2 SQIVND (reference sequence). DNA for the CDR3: TGTGCCAGTAGTATGGGCCAGGGCTCTAACTATGGCTACACCTTC. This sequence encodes CASSMGQGSNYGYTF.

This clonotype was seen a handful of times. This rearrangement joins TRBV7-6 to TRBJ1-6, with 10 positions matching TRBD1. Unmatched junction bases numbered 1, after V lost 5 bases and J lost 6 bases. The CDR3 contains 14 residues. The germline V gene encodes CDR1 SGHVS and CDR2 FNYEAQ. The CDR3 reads CASSGTGANSPLHF. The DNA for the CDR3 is TGTGCCAGCAGCGGGACAGGGGCTAATTCACCCCTCCACTTT.